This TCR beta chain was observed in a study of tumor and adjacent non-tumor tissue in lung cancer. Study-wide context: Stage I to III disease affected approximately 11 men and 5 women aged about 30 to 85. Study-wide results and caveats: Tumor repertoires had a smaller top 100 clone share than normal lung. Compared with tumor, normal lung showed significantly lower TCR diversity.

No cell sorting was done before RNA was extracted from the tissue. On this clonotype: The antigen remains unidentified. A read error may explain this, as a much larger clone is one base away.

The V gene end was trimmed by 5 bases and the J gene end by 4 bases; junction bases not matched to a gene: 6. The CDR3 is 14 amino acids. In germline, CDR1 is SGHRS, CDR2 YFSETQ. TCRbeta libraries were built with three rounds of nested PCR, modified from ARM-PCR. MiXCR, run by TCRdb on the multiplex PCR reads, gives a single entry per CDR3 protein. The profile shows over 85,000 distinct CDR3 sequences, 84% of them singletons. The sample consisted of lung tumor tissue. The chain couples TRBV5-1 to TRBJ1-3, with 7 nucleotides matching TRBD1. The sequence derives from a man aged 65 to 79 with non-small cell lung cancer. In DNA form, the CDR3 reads TGCGCCAGCAGAAGGGGACAGCTGGGAAACACCATATATTTT. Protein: CASRRGQLGNTIYF.